These 20 T cell receptor beta chains were sequenced from one sample in a study of shared clonotypes between healthy human individuals. Clones were read by immunoSEQ multiplex PCR, and TCRdb kept only the in-frame ones, dropping some. Here the sample spans 2 million to 2.5 million clones, 85% to 95% being singletons. Material for sequencing was naive CD4+ T cells from PBMCs. Documented subset: CD45RA+ positively selected. Every receptor here comes from a man between 18 and 29 years old in good health. Some clones in this sample may be carry-over from other donors' samples.

The V gene is TRBV6-5, the J gene TRBJ2-3; TRBD1 matches at 8 bases. The V segment lost 7 bases and the J segment 3 bases; nucleotides outside the gene matches: 3. The CDR3 consists of 13 residues. Per the germline V gene, CDR1 is MNHEY and CDR2 is SVGAGI. The CDR3 loop reads CASKRQGTDTQYF. The CDR3 DNA reads TGTGCCAGCAAACGACAGGGGACAGATACGCAGTATTTT.

The chain carries TRBV14 and TRBJ2-1; D may be TRBD2 (5 bases). Trimming cost V 3 bases and J 2 bases, with 8 bases left between them. The CDR3 has 14 residues. The germline CDR1 and CDR2 sequences are SGHDN and FVKESK. This CDR3 reads CASSQGEAYNEQFF. In nucleotides, the CDR3 is TGTGCCAGCAGCCAGGGAGAAGCCTACAATGAGCAGTTCTTC.

About this clone itself: At the DNA level, this CDR3 is encoded by other sequences in the same sample as well. The chain carries TRBV29-1 and TRBJ2-3, with D unresolved. V was trimmed by 7 bases and J by 4 bases, leaving 6 bases between them. CDR3 length: 10 residues. CDR1 and CDR2 from the germline V gene are SQVTM and ANQGSEA. DNA for the CDR3: TGCAGCGCTGGGCCAGATACGCAGTATTTT. Its protein product is CSAGPDTQYF.

The chain joins TRBV6-1 to TRBJ2-2, with D possibly being TRBD1 or TRBD2 (5 bases each). The V gene lost 8 bases and the J gene lost 3 bases, with 13 bases spanning the gap. CDR3 size: 14 residues. CDR1 and CDR2 (germline): MNHNS, SASEGT. CDR3 residues: CASDGTRDTGELFF. In nucleotides, the CDR3 is TGTGCCAGCGACGGGACCCGGGACACCGGGGAGCTGTTTTTT.

This clone came up a few times. This chain links TRBV30 with TRBJ1-2, with a possible D match to TRBD1 (6 bases). The V end lost 6 bases, the J end lost 2 bases, and 10 bases lay between the germline ends. CDR3 length: 12 residues. Per germline, CDR1 GTSNPN and CDR2 SVGIG (reference sequence). The CDR3 bases are TGTGCCTGTACCACAGGGAACTATGGCTACACCTTC. It is translated as CACTTGNYGYTF. The full variable domain, completed using reference TRBV30 and TRBJ1-2, is SQTIHQWPATLVQPVGSPLSLECTVEGTSNPNLYWYRQAAGRGLQLLFYSVGIGQISSEVPQNLSASRPQDRQFILSSKKLLLSDSGFYLCACTTGNYGYTFGSGTRLTVV.

The V gene is TRBV30, the J gene TRBJ2-7, with D hard to call. Per the germline V gene, CDR1 is GTSNPN and CDR2 is SVGIG (reference sequence). Trimming removed 1 base at V and 5 bases at J, with 12 bases between. The CDR3 runs to 13 residues. CDR3 sequence reads: CAWSAQPEDEQYF. Here the CDR3 DNA reads TGTGCCTGGAGTGCCCAGCCCGAGGACGAGCAGTACTTC.

The chain has TRBV6-1 and TRBJ1-4; 8 bases line up with TRBD1. CDR1 is MNHNS and CDR2 is SASEGT in the germline V gene. The CDR3 has 13 residues. V was clipped by 11 bases and J by 2 bases; unmatched bases: 4. CDR3 DNA: TGTGCCGGGAACAGGGGGACTAATGAAAAACTGTTTTTT. This translates into CAGNRGTNEKLFF.

This chain links TRBV5-4 with TRBJ2-3; tentative D call: TRBD1 (5 bases). With 0 bases removed from V and 4 bases from J, the gap between germline ends came to 18 bases. This CDR3 has 17 amino acids. Germline V CDR1 and CDR2: SGHNT, YYREEE (reference sequence). The CDR3 bases are TGTGCCAGCAGCTTGGCCTGGGGCCCCGATGTTGCAGATACGCAGTATTTT. Protein sequence: CASSLAWGPDVADTQYF.

The rearrangement joins TRBV5-8 to TRBJ1-5, with D hard to call. The CDR3 is made up of 13 amino acids. Germline V gene sequence: CDR1 SGHTS, CDR2 YDEGEE. V was pared by 2 bases and J by 5 bases, with 8 bases between. In DNA form, the CDR3 reads TGTGCCAGCAGCTTCGAGCGGGATCAGCCCCAGCATTTT. This sequence encodes CASSFERDQPQHF. The full variable domain, completed using reference TRBV5-8 and TRBJ1-5, is EAGVTQSPTHLIKTRGQQATLRCSPISGHTSVYWYQQALGLGLQFLLWYDEGEERNRGNFPPRFSGRQFPNYSSELNVNALELEDSALYLCASSFERDQPQHFGDGTRLSIL.

This clone was recorded only once. This chain uses TRBV6-5 with TRBJ1-1; D may be TRBD1 (5 bases). The V end was cut by 0 bases, the J end by 0 bases, with 8 bases between. This CDR3 contains 15 residues. Germline V gene sequence: CDR1 MNHEY, CDR2 SVGAGI. CDR3 amino acids: CASSYSRGLNTEAFF. CDR3 sequence (DNA): TGTGCCAGCAGTTACTCCCGGGGCTTGAACACTGAAGCTTTCTTT.

The CDR3 protein is CASSHGLAGGALKETQYF. For the CDR3, the DNA is TGTGCCAGCAGCCACGGGCTAGCGGGAGGGGCACTAAAAGAGACCCAGTACTTC. The rearrangement links TRBV5-8 to TRBJ2-5, with 12 bases that match TRBD2. This CDR3 is 18 amino acids long. In germline, CDR1 is SGHTS, CDR2 YDEGEE. Losses at the gene ends were 4 bases for V and 3 bases for J; bases not matched to a gene: 13.

The gene calls are TRBV28 and TRBJ1-4, with 9 bases identical to TRBD1. Germline CDR1 is MDHEN and CDR2 is SYDVKM. The CDR3 loop spans 14 amino acids. With 6 bases clipped from V and 5 bases from J, the junction kept 4 bases outside the gene matches. The CDR3 sequence: CASRTGGRNEKLFF. For the CDR3, the DNA is TGTGCCAGCAGGACAGGGGGAAGAAATGAAAAACTGTTTTTT.

This chain uses TRBV6-6 with TRBJ2-7; no reliable D call. The CDR3 contains 13 residues. From germline, CDR1 is MNHNY and CDR2 SVGAGI (reference sequence). V was trimmed by 6 bases and J by 8 bases, leaving 17 bases between them. CDR3 DNA sequence: TGTGCCAGCAGCGCCCCCGGACCGCCTCAGCAGTACTTC. Residues: CASSAPGPPQQYF.

The chain has TRBV10-3 and TRBJ1-1; D is ambiguous. The germline V gene has CDR1 ENHRY and CDR2 SYGVKD. V gave up 6 bases and J gave up 8 bases, with 16 bases separating them. The CDR3 sequence is 13 residues long. CDR3 nucleotide sequence: TGTGCCATCAGGGATAATGCGGAGGACGAAGCTTTCTTT. Translation gives CAIRDNAEDEAFF.

The genes are TRBV5-1 and TRBJ1-2; D remains ambiguous. In germline, CDR1 is SGHRS, CDR2 YFSETQ. Deletions cut 1 base from V and 0 bases from J, with 7 bases between. CDR3 length: 14 amino acids. The CDR3, as DNA: TGCGCCAGCAGCTTGTTTCAGACTAACTATGGCTACACCTTC. It encodes CASSLFQTNYGYTF. The complete variable domain, with remaining parts taken from reference TRBV5-1 and TRBJ1-2, reads KAGVTQTPRYLIKTRGQQVTLSCSPISGHRSVSWYQQTPGQGLQFLFEYFSETQRNKGNFPGRFSGRQFSNSRSEMNVSTLELGDSALYLCASSLFQTNYGYTFGSGTRLTVV.

The chain combines TRBV5-1 with TRBJ2-3; possible D gene TRBD2, 6 bases. The V end was cut by 1 base, the J end by 4 bases, with 13 bases between. This CDR3 has 15 residues. CDR1 is SGHRS, CDR2 YFSETQ, per germline. The CDR3 nucleotides read TGCGCCAGCAGCTTGATCCAGGGAGGCCCAGATACGCAGTATTTT. This encodes CASSLIQGGPDTQYF.

The V and J genes are TRBV14 and TRBJ1-2; TRBD1 is a possible D gene (6 bases). This CDR3 spans 21 amino acids. Germline loops: CDR1 SGHDN, CDR2 FVKESK. The V end lost 3 bases, the J end lost 0 bases, and 29 bases lay between the germline ends. CDR3 protein: CASSHAFPARDILRANYGYTF. The CDR3 nucleotides are TGTGCCAGCAGCCATGCTTTCCCCGCCAGGGACATACTCAGAGCTAACTATGGCTACACCTTC.

The V and J genes are TRBV18 and TRBJ2-1, with 10 bases that match TRBD2. Looked up from germline, CDR1 is KGHSH and CDR2 is LQKENI. V lost 3 bases, J lost 8 bases, and 13 bases stayed unmatched. The CDR3 sequence is 17 residues long. CDR3 sequence reads: CASSPYRRLAGVYEQFF. For the CDR3, the DNA is TGTGCCAGCTCACCGTATCGGCGGCTAGCGGGAGTATATGAGCAGTTCTTC.

This rearrangement joins TRBV18 to TRBJ2-7, with 14 nucleotides matching TRBD2. The CDR3 is 14 residues long. V lost 6 bases, J lost 7 bases, and 5 bases stayed unmatched. The germline V gene encodes CDR1 KGHSH and CDR2 LQKENI. CDR3 region: CASSSGLAGAEQYF. CDR3 DNA: TGTGCCAGCTCCTCGGGACTAGCGGGGGCAGAGCAGTACTTC.

This rearrangement joins TRBV28 to TRBJ2-4, with D perhaps matching TRBD2 (6 bases). The V and J ends lost 7 bases and 5 bases respectively, with 18 bases between them. Looked up from germline, CDR1 is MDHEN and CDR2 is SYDVKM. This CDR3 comprises 15 residues. CDR3 sequence: CASKFVGGSQNIQYF. The CDR3 nucleotides read TGTGCCAGCAAGTTCGTGGGGGGTTCCCAAAACATTCAGTACTTC.